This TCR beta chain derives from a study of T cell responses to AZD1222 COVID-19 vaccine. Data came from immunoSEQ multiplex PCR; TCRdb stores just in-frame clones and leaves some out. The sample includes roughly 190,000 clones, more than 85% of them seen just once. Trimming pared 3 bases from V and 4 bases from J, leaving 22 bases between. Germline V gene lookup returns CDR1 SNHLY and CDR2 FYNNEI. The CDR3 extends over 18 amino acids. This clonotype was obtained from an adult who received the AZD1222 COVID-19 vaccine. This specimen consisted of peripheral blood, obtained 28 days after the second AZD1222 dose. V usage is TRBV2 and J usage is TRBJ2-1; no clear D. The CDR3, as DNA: TGTGCCAGCAGTGAGGCGGACCATACCATACCCCTTTACAATGAGCAGTTCTTC. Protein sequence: CASSEADHTIPLYNEQFF.